Listed here are 21 T cell receptor beta chains from one sample, sequenced in a study of beta chain features in type 1 diabetes. The investigators reverse transcribed all of the isolated RNA, so they sequenced expressed TCRB transcripts. This table comes from immunoSEQ multiplex PCR, and its TCRdb copy is limited to in-frame clones, with some not included. The sample holds a few hundred thousand clones, approximately 16% seen once. Sequences were obtained from naive CD4+ T cells from blood. These receptors were collected from a woman aged 18-29 years in good health.

This clone was counted a few times. V gene TRBV25-1 combines with J gene TRBJ2-5, with D perhaps matching TRBD2 (6 bases). CDR1 and CDR2 (germline): MGHDK, SYGVNS. V lost 3 bases, J lost 2 bases, and 19 bases lay in between. The CDR3 sequence is 17 residues long. This CDR3 reads CASSDPALSSDQETQYF. The CDR3 DNA reads TGTGCCAGCAGTGACCCGGCTCTCTCTAGCGATCAAGAGACCCAGTACTTC. The variable domain in full, with the rest retrieved from reference TRBV25-1 and TRBJ2-5, is EADIYQTPRYLVIGTGKKITLECSQTMGHDKMYWYQQDPGMELHLIHYSYGVNSTEKGDLSSESTVSRIRTEHFPLTLESARPSHTSQYLCASSDPALSSDQETQYFGPGTRLLVL.

This clone was picked up one time. The V call is TRBV9, the J call TRBJ1-1, with 7 bases fitting TRBD1. The V segment lost 4 bases and the J segment 1 base; nucleotides outside the gene matches: 7. The CDR3 is made up of 15 amino acids. Germline V CDR1 and CDR2: SGDLS, YYNGEE. The chain's CDR3 is CASSSRQGRNTEAFF. In DNA, the CDR3 is TGTGCCAGCAGCTCCCGACAGGGTCGGAACACTGAAGCTTTCTTT.

V usage is TRBV28 and J usage is TRBJ1-5; D is possibly TRBD1 (6 bases). V gave up 3 bases and J gave up 2 bases, with 14 bases separating them. The germline gives CDR1 MDHEN, CDR2 SYDVKM. This CDR3 region has 16 residues. The CDR3 loop is CASSLGAREGNQPQHF. CDR3 DNA: TGTGCCAGCAGTTTGGGGGCCCGGGAGGGCAATCAGCCCCAGCATTTT.

This clone was detected only a few times. The chain joins TRBV15 to TRBJ2-1, with 11 bases that match TRBD2. The CDR3 extends over 15 amino acids. The germline gives CDR1 LNHNV, CDR2 YYDKDF (reference sequence). V trimming: 1 base; J trimming: 8 bases; junction bases outside the gene matches: 4. The CDR3 DNA sequence: TGTGCCACCAGCAGAGCTAGCGGGAGGCGAGATGAGCAGTTCTTC. Its protein is CATSRASGRRDEQFF.

CDR3 region: CSATQGGNQPQHF. CDR3 coding DNA: TGCAGCGCCACACAGGGGGGCAATCAGCCCCAGCATTTT. The chain joins TRBV29-1 to TRBJ1-5; 8 positions agree with TRBD1. Germline V gives CDR1 SQVTM, CDR2 ANQGSEA. CDR3 length: 13 amino acids. V dropped 7 bases and J dropped 2; count of bases not matched to a gene: 4.

This clone turned up a few times. Other DNA sequences from this sample encode an identical CDR3 as well. The genes are TRBV29-1 and TRBJ1-5; 7 nucleotides agree with TRBD1. The germline gives CDR1 SQVTM, CDR2 ANQGSEA. The CDR3 is 14 residues long. With V trimmed by 6 bases and J by 4 bases, 9 bases remained unmatched. CDR3 sequence (DNA): TGCAGCGTCGCAACCGGGACAGCAAATCAGCCCCAGCATTTT. This codes for CSVATGTANQPQHF.

The rearrangement joins TRBV7-9 to TRBJ2-5; maybe TRBD2 (6 bases). Germline CDR1 SEHNR, CDR2 FQNEAQ (reference sequence). V lost 5 bases and J lost 5, with 21 bases in between. The CDR3 is made up of 16 amino acids. The CDR3 reads CASSPLGGSGPETQYF. In DNA, the CDR3 is TGTGCCAGCAGCCCTCTCGGGGGAAGCGGGCCGGAGACCCAGTACTTC.

This chain joins TRBV4-2 and TRBJ1-4; D not resolved. The CDR3 covers 14 residues. Per the germline V gene, CDR1 is LGHNA and CDR2 is YNFKEQ. V was clipped by 0 bases and J by 8 bases, with 10 bases between them. For the CDR3, the DNA is TGTGCCAGCAGCCAAGATCTGGCATTCGAAAAACTGTTTTTT. Protein product: CASSQDLAFEKLFF.

Written as DNA, the CDR3 is TGTGCCAGCAGTTACCGGACAGGGAGCGGGGCGAACACTGAAGCTTTCTTT. Its translation: CASSYRTGSGANTEAFF. The genes are TRBV27 and TRBJ1-1; 8 positions match TRBD1. V gave up 4 bases and J gave up 1 base; unmatched junction bases: 11. This CDR3 contains 17 residues. Germline-derived CDR1 and CDR2 are MNHEY and SMNVEV (reference sequence).

This clone was seen a handful of times. The genes are TRBV25-1 and TRBJ2-3, with TRBD2 matching 7 bases. Germline V gene sequence: CDR1 MGHDK, CDR2 SYGVNS. CDR3 length: 17 amino acids. The V segment lost 5 bases and the J segment 2 bases; nucleotides outside the gene matches: 13. CDR3 nucleotide sequence: TGTGCCAGCAGTCCTCCATGGGGGAGGGGACTCACAGATACGCAGTATTTT. Translating gives CASSPPWGRGLTDTQYF.

The genes are TRBV7-2 and TRBJ2-7; 9 bases align to TRBD1. The CDR3 consists of 13 residues. V was clipped by 6 bases and J by 4 bases; unmatched bases: 4. CDR1 and CDR2 (germline): SGHTA, FQGNSA. The CDR3 DNA follows: TGTGCCAGCAGACGGGACAGGGCTTACGAGCAGTACTTC. This gives the protein CASRRDRAYEQYF.

V gene TRBV18 combines with J gene TRBJ2-3; 9 nucleotides align to TRBD2. CDR1 KGHSH and CDR2 LQKENI come from the germline V gene. This CDR3 comprises 16 residues. The J segment lost 0 bases and the V segment lost 2 bases, leaving 3 bases of the junction unmatched. The CDR3 bases are TGTGCCAGCTCACCAAGACTAGCGGCGAGCACAGATACGCAGTATTTT. Its protein is CASSPRLAASTDTQYF.

The rearrangement uses TRBV4-3 and TRBJ2-2, with TRBD2 as a possible D gene (6 bases). Per the germline V gene, CDR1 is LGHNA and CDR2 is YSLEER. The CDR3 is made up of 14 amino acids. V lost 0 bases to trimming and J lost 6 bases, with 8 bases between them. The chain's CDR3 is CASSQDPGAGELFF. The DNA for the CDR3 is TGCGCCAGCAGCCAAGATCCGGGGGCCGGGGAGCTGTTTTTT.

This clone has a handful of counts. The gene calls are TRBV7-9 and TRBJ2-5; TRBD2 is a possible D gene (5 bases). Trimming stripped 7 bases from V and 7 bases from J, with 22 bases between. The CDR3 loop spans 15 amino acids. The germline V gene has CDR1 SEHNR and CDR2 FQNEAQ (reference sequence). CDR3 amino acids: CASKLGGNSRGTQYF. CDR3 DNA: TGTGCCAGCAAACTAGGCGGCAATTCAAGAGGGACCCAGTACTTC.

The sample holds a few counts of this clone. The chain joins TRBV5-6 to TRBJ1-2; D remains unclear. The V gene's germline CDR1 is SGHDT and CDR2 YYEEEE. The CDR3 totals 13 residues. Trimming left V 2 bases short and J 5 bases short, with 10 bases between. For the CDR3, the DNA is TGTGCCAGCAGCTTCTTCGAGGGATATGGCTACACCTTC. Translation gives CASSFFEGYGYTF.

The DNA of the CDR3 is TGTGCCAGCAGCCCCCTAGTTGCGTCTAACTATGGCTACACCTTC. Its translation is CASSPLVASNYGYTF. J is TRBJ1-2 and V is TRBV7-2, with D hard to call. This CDR3 has 15 amino acids. Between the trimmed V and J ends, which lost 5 bases and 0 bases, there was a span of 13 bases. The germline V gene encodes CDR1 SGHTA and CDR2 FQGNSA. Supplemented by reference TRBV7-2 and TRBJ1-2, the full variable domain reads GAGVSQSPSNKVTEKGKDVELRCDPISGHTALYWYRQSLGQGLEFLIYFQGNSAPDKSGLPSDRFSAERTGGSVSTLTIQRTQQEDSAVYLCASSPLVASNYGYTFGSGTRLTVV.

The rearrangement joins TRBV2 to TRBJ1-1; 7 bases are shared with TRBD1. The CDR3 runs 16 residues. V shed 4 bases and J 0 bases; nucleotides not matched to a gene: 8. Germline V gives CDR1 SNHLY, CDR2 FYNNEI. CDR3 nucleotides: TGTGCCAGCAGTGTTGTGAGGACAGGCCTGAACACTGAAGCTTTCTTT. Residues: CASSVVRTGLNTEAFF.

The chain recombines TRBV5-4 with TRBJ1-5, with D uncertain. Germline values: CDR1 SGHNT, CDR2 YYREEE (reference sequence). V lost 2 bases to trimming and J lost 0 bases, with 3 bases between them. The CDR3 spans 13 residues. Written as DNA, the CDR3 is TGTGCCAGCAGCTTATATAGCAATCAGCCCCAGCATTTT. It specifies CASSLYSNQPQHF.

In its sample, this clone was seen a few times. The chain couples TRBV9 to TRBJ2-7; TRBD2 aligns across 13 bases. With 4 bases clipped from V and 6 bases from J, the junction kept 4 bases outside the gene matches. Germline lookup yields CDR1 SGDLS and CDR2 YYNGEE. This CDR3 comprises 14 residues. The CDR3 coding sequence is TGTGCCAGCAGCCCGGGGACTAGCGGGACCGAGCAGTACTTC. Protein product: CASSPGTSGTEQYF. Together with reference TRBV9 and TRBJ2-7, the CDR3 gives the full variable domain: DSGVTQTPKHLITATGQRVTLRCSPRSGDLSVYWYQQSLDQGLQFLIQYYNGEERAKGNILERFSAQQFPDLHSELNLSSLELGDSALYFCASSPGTSGTEQYFGPGTRLTVT.

The table lists this clone with a few counts. The CDR3 bases are TGTGCCAGCAGTACTACGACAGGGGGCAAGACTGAAGCTTTCTTT. The encoded protein is CASSTTTGGKTEAFF. The chain carries TRBV6-6 and TRBJ1-1; 10 bases are a match to TRBD1. There are 15 residues in the CDR3. V lost 5 bases and J lost 5; bases outside the gene matches: 8. The germline V gene has CDR1 MNHNY and CDR2 SVGAGI (reference sequence).

This clone was seen a few times. This chain links TRBV7-9 with TRBJ2-1; TRBD2 matches 12 bases. The CDR3 runs 15 residues. Losses at the gene ends were 4 bases for V and 8 bases for J; bases not matched to a gene: 6. The germline V gene has CDR1 SEHNR and CDR2 FQNEAQ (reference sequence). CDR3 DNA: TGTGCCAGCAGCTCTAGCGGGAGGGCTTACGATGAGCAGTTCTTC. Encoded protein: CASSSSGRAYDEQFF. Combining the CDR3 with reference TRBV7-9 and TRBJ2-1 gives the whole variable domain DTGVSQNPRHKITKRGQNVTFRCDPISEHNRLYWYRQTLGQGPEFLTYFQNEAQLEKSRLLSDRFSAERPKGSFSTLEIQRTEQGDSAMYLCASSSSGRAYDEQFFGPGTRLTVL.